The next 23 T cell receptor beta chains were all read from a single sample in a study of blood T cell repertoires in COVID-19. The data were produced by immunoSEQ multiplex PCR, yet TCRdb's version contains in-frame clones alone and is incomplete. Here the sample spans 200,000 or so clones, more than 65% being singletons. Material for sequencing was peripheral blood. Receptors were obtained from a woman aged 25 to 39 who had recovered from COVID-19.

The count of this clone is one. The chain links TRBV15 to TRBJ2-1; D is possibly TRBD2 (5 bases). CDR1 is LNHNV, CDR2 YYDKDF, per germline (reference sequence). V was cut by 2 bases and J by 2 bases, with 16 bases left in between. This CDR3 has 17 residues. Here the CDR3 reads CATSRLLQRSTYNEQFF. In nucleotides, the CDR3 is TGTGCCACCAGCAGACTTCTCCAGCGGTCCACCTACAATGAGCAGTTCTTC.

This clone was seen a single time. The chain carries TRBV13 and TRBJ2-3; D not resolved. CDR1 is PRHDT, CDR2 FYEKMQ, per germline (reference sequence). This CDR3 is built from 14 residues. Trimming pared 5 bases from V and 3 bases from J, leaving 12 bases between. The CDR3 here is CASSETSRTDTQYF. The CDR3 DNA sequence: TGTGCCAGCAGCGAAACATCTAGAACAGATACGCAGTATTTT.

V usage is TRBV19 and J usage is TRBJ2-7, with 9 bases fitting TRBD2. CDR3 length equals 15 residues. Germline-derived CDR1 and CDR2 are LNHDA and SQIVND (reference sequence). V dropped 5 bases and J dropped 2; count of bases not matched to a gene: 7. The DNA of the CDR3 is TGTGCCAGTAGTGCTGGACTAGCGCGAACCTACGAGCAGTACTTC. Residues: CASSAGLARTYEQYF.

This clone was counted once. For the CDR3, the DNA is TGCAGCGTTCTGAAGACTAGCCACTCCTACGAGCAGTACTTC. It codes for CSVLKTSHSYEQYF. This sequence joins TRBV29-1 and TRBJ2-7; 7 bases map to TRBD2. V was clipped by 5 bases and J by 0 bases; unmatched bases: 7. The CDR3 loop spans 14 amino acids. The germline V gene encodes CDR1 SQVTM and CDR2 ANQGSEA.

The CDR3 region is CASSHRAPGQGGANYGYTF. DNA of the CDR3: TGCGCCAGCAGCCACAGAGCACCGGGACAGGGGGGTGCTAACTATGGCTACACCTTC. The V call is TRBV4-1, the J call TRBJ1-2, with 11 nucleotides matching TRBD1. CDR1 MGHRA and CDR2 YSYEKL come from the germline V gene. This CDR3 is built from 19 residues. Losses at the gene ends were 3 bases for V and 0 bases for J; bases not matched to a gene: 12.

The CDR3 sequence is CASSESVGALQGARYGYTF. The CDR3 DNA sequence: TGTGCCAGCAGTGAAAGTGTAGGGGCCCTGCAGGGGGCACGGTATGGCTACACCTTC. The chain recombines TRBV6-1 with TRBJ1-2; 8 bases are a match to TRBD1. Germline values: CDR1 MNHNS, CDR2 SASEGT. CDR3 length: 19 amino acids. Trimming cost V 2 bases and J 5 bases; bases outside gene matches: 19.

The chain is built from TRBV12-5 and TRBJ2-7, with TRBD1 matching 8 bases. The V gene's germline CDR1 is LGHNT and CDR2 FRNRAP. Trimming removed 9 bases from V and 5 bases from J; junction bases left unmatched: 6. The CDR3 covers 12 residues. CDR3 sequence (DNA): TGTGCTAGCCGGACAGGGTATGACGAGCAGTACTTC. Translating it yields CASRTGYDEQYF.

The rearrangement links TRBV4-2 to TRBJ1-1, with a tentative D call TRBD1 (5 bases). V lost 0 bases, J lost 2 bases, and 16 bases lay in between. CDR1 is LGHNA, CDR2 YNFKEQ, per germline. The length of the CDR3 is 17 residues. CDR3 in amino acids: CASSQDLGGGVNTEAFF. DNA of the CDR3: TGTGCCAGCAGCCAAGATCTCGGTGGAGGGGTAAACACTGAAGCTTTCTTT.

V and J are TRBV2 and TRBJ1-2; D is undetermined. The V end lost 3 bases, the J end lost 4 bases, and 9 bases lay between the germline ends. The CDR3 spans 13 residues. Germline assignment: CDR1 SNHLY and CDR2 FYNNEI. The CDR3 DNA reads TGTGCCAGCAGTGATCCACTAACCTATGGCTACACCTTC. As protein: CASSDPLTYGYTF. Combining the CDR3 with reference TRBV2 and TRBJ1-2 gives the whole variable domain EPEVTQTPSHQVTQMGQEVILRCVPISNHLYFYWYRQILGQKVEFLVSFYNNEISEKSEIFDDQFSVERPDGSNFTLKIRSTKLEDSAMYFCASSDPLTYGYTFGSGTRLTVV.

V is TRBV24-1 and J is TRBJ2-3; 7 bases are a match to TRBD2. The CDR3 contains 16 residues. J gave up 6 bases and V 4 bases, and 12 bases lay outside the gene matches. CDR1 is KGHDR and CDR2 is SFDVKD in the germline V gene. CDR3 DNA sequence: TGTGCCACCAGTGACCTCGGGGGGAGGCACTACGATACGCAGTATTTT. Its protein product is CATSDLGGRHYDTQYF.

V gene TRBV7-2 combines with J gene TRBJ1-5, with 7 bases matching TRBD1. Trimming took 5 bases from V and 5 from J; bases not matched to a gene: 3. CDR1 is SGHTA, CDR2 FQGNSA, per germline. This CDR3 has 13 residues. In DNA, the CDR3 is TGTGCCAGCAGCGCCGACAGGGATCAGCCCCAGCATTTT. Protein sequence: CASSADRDQPQHF.

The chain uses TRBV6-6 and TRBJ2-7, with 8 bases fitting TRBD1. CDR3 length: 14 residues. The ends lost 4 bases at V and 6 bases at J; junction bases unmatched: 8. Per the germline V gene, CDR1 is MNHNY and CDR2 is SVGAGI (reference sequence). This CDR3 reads CASSSNTGQGEQYF. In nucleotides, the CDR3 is TGTGCCAGCAGTTCAAACACCGGACAGGGCGAGCAGTACTTC.

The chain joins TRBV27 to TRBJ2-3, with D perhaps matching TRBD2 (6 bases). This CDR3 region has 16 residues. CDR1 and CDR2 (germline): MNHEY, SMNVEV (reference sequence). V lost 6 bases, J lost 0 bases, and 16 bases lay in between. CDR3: CASSPRAGPSTDTQYF. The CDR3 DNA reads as TGTGCCAGCAGCCCTAGGGCGGGGCCTAGCACAGATACGCAGTATTTT.

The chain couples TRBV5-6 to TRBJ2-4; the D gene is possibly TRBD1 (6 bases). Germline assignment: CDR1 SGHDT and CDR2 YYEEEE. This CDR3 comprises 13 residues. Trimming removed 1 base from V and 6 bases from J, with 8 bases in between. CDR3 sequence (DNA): TGTGCCAGCAGCTTGAGACAGGCAAACATTCAGTACTTC. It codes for CASSLRQANIQYF. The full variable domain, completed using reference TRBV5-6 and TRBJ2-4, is DAGVTQSPTHLIKTRGQQVTLRCSPKSGHDTVSWYQQALGQGPQFIFQYYEEEERQRGNFPDRFSGHQFPNYSSELNVNALLLGDSALYLCASSLRQANIQYFGAGTRLSVL.

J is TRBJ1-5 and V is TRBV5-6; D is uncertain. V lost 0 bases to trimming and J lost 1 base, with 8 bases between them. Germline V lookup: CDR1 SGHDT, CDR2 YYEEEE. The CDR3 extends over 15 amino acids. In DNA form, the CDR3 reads TGTGCCAGCAGCTTGGGTTGGAGAAGCAATCAGCCCCAGCATTTT. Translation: CASSLGWRSNQPQHF.

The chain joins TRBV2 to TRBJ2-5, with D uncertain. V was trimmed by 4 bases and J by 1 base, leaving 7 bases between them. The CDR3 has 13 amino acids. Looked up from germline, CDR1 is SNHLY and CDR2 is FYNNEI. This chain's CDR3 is CASSVSVQETQYF. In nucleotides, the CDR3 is TGTGCCAGCAGTGTTTCAGTCCAAGAGACCCAGTACTTC. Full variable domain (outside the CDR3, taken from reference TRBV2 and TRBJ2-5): EPEVTQTPSHQVTQMGQEVILRCVPISNHLYFYWYRQILGQKVEFLVSFYNNEISEKSEIFDDQFSVERPDGSNFTLKIRSTKLEDSAMYFCASSVSVQETQYFGPGTRLLVL.

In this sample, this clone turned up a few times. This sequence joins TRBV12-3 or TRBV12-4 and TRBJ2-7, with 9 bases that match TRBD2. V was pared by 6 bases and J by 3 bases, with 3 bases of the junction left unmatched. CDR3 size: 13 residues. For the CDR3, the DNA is TGTGCCAGCAGGGCGGGAGGGTTCTACGAGCAGTACTTC. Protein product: CASRAGGFYEQYF.

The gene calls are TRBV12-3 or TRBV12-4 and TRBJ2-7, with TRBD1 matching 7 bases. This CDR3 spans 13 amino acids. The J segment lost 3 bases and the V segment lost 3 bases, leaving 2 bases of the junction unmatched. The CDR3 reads CASSFRDSYEQYF. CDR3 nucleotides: TGTGCCAGCAGTTTCCGGGACAGCTACGAGCAGTACTTC.

In DNA, the CDR3 is TGTGCCAGCAGTCCTCTGGGGGAGGCGCAGTATTTT. Residues: CASSPLGEAQYF. The chain uses TRBV28 and TRBJ2-3; perhaps TRBD2 as D (6 bases). Germline assignment: CDR1 MDHEN and CDR2 SYDVKM. V was clipped by 5 bases and J by 10 bases, with 13 bases between them. The CDR3 totals 12 residues. Full variable domain (rest looked up from reference TRBV28 and TRBJ2-3): DVKVTQSSRYLVKRTGEKVFLECVQDMDHENMFWYRQDPGLGLRLIYFSYDVKMKEKGDIPEGYSVSREKKERFSLILESASTNQTSMYLCASSPLGEAQYFGPGTRLTVL.

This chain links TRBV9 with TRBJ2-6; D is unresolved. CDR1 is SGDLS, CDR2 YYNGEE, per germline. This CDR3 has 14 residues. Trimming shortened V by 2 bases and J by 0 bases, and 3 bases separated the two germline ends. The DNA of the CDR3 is TGTGCCAGCAGCGTCGGCTCTGGGGCCAACGTCCTGACTTTC. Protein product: CASSVGSGANVLTF.

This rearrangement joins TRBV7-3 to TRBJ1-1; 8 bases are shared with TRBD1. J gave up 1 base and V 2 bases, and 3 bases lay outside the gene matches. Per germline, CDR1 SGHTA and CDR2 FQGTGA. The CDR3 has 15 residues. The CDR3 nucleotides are TGTGCCAGCAGCTTACAGGGGGCGCAGAACACTGAAGCTTTCTTT. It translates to CASSLQGAQNTEAFF.

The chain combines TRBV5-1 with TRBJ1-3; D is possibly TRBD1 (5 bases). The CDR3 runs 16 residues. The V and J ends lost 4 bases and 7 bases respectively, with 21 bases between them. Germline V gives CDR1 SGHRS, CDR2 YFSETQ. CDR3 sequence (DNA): TGCGCCAGCAGCCCAACCCCACAGGTGGGGGGGAACACCATATATTTT. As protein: CASSPTPQVGGNTIYF.

CDR3 sequence reads: CSVAGQGGGREQYF. CDR3 coding DNA: TGCAGCGTCGCAGGACAGGGCGGTGGACGCGAGCAGTACTTC. This chain links TRBV29-1 with TRBJ2-7; TRBD1 aligns across 8 bases. J lost 6 bases, V lost 6 bases, and 13 bases had no gene match. There are 14 residues in the CDR3. Germline CDR1 reads SQVTM; CDR2 reads ANQGSEA.